This T cell receptor beta chain appears in the sequencing data of a study of Graves' ophthalmopathy and Graves' hyperthyroidism. This clonotype was seen at least ten times. RNA transcripts provided the template for amplifying TCR beta CDR3 regions. First-round RT-PCR relied on HTBI primers, and a second-round multiplex PCR came next. TCRdb itself ran the multiplex PCR reads through MiXCR, one entry per CDR3 protein. The sample yields roughly 230,000 distinct CDR3 sequences, roughly 21% seen once. As the starting material, approximately 10 ml of fresh peripheral blood yielded the PBMCs. Germline lookup yields CDR1 MNHEY and CDR2 SMNVEV (reference sequence). This CDR3 is built from 15 residues. V lost 4 bases, J lost 9 bases, and 12 bases stayed unmatched.

This clonotype originated in a woman aged 45-59 years with Graves' ophthalmopathy. Input material: peripheral blood. This chain connects TRBV27 to TRBJ1-5, with 7 bases that match TRBD1. In DNA form, the CDR3 reads TGTGCCAGCAGTTCGGGAACAGGGGCTCCGGGGCCCCAGCATTTT. Translating gives CASSSGTGAPGPQHF.